The source of this TCR beta chain is a study of STAT5B mutations in CD4+ large granular lymphocyte leukemia. Points on this clone: Its antigen is not known.

The assay was run at survey level. Measured with immunoSEQ multiplex PCR; TCRdb has only the in-frame clones, and not every one. The sample records some 32,000 clones, 85% being singletons. Study conclusions and caveats: TRBV06-family usage was enriched in top patient clones (8/27) versus controls (2/35). No patients shared main leukemic clonotypes, though about 25% appeared at low frequency elsewhere.

The V end lost 5 bases, the J end lost 8 bases, and 15 bases lay between the germline ends. This CDR3 contains 14 residues. Germline V gene sequence: CDR1 MNHEY, CDR2 SMNVEV (reference sequence). The TCR comes from a human donor in good health. The chain combines TRBV27 with TRBJ2-2; either TRBD1 or TRBD2 may supply D (5 bases each). Input material: CD4+ T cells from blood buffy coats. The CDR3 DNA reads as TGTGCCAGCAGTGGCCGGGGCGTGGGAGGGGAGCTGTTTTTT. Translation: CASSGRGVGGELFF.